The source of this T cell receptor beta chain is a study of blood T cell repertoires in COVID-19. The CDR3 totals 12 residues. Per germline, CDR1 SGHKS and CDR2 YYEKEE (reference sequence). V shed 2 bases and J shed 7 bases, with 9 bases lying between them. Clones were read by immunoSEQ multiplex PCR, and TCRdb kept only the in-frame ones, dropping some. The repertoire holds around 130,000 clones, with about 76% as singletons. The gene calls are TRBV5-5 and TRBJ1-2, with TRBD1 as a possible D gene (5 bases). The clonotype was recovered from a man aged 80 or over with acute or convalescent COVID-19. What was sequenced was peripheral blood. The CDR3 spells CASSFQGPGYTF. DNA of the CDR3: TGTGCCAGCAGCTTTCAGGGCCCTGGCTACACCTTC.